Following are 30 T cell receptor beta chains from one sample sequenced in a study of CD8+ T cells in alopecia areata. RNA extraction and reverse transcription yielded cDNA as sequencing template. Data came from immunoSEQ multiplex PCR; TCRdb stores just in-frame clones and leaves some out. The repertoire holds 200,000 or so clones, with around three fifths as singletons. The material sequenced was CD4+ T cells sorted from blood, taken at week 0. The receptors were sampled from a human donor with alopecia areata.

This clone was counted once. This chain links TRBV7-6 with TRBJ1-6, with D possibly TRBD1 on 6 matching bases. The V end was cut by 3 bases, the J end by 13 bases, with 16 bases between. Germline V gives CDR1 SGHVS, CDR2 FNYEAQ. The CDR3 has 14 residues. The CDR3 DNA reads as TGTGCCAGCAGCTTGTCAGGGGTTTCATCCCCCCTCCACTTT. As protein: CASSLSGVSSPLHF.

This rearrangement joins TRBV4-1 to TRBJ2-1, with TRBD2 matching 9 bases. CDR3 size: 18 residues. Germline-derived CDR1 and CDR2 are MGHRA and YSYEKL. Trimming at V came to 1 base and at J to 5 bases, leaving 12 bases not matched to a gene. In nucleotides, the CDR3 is TGCGCCAGCAGCCAAGCGTCGGCGGGAGGGGCACCAAACAATGAGCAGTTCTTC. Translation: CASSQASAGGAPNNEQFF.

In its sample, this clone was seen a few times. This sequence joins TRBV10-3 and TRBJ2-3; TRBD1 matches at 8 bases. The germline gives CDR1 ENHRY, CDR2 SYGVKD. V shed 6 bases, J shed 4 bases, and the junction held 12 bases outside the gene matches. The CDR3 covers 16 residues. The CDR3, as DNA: TGTGCCATCAGGGACCCTGGACAGGGAAGGCCAGATACGCAGTATTTT. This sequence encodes CAIRDPGQGRPDTQYF.

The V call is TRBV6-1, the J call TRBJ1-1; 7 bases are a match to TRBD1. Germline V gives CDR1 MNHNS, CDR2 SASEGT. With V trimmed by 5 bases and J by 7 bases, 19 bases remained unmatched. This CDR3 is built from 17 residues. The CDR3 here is CASSQGRTGGSTHEAFF. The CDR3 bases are TGTGCCAGCAGTCAAGGCCGGACAGGCGGCAGCACCCATGAAGCTTTCTTT.

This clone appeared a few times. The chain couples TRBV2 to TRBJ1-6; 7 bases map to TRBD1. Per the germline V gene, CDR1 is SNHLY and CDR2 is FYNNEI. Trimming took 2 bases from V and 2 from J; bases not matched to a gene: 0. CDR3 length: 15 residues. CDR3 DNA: TGTGCCAGCAGTGAACAGGGGGCCTATAATTCACCCCTCCACTTT. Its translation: CASSEQGAYNSPLHF.

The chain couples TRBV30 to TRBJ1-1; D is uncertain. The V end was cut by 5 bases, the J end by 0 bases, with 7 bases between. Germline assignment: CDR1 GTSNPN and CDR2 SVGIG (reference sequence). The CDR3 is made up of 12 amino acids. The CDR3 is CAWGVLNTEAFF. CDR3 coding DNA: TGTGCCTGGGGGGTTTTGAACACTGAAGCTTTCTTT. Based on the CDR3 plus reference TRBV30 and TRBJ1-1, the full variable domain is SQTIHQWPATLVQPVGSPLSLECTVEGTSNPNLYWYRQAAGRGLQLLFYSVGIGQISSEVPQNLSASRPQDRQFILSSKKLLLSDSGFYLCAWGVLNTEAFFGQGTRLTVV.

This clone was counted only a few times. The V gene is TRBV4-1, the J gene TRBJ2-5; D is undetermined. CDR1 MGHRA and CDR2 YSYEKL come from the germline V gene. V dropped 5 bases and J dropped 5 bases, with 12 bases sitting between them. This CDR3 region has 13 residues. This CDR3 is CASSWTLGETQYF. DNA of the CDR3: TGCGCCAGCAGCTGGACCCTCGGGGAGACCCAGTACTTC.

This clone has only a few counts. The CDR3 coding sequence is TGCAGCGTTAGGGGGCTGGGCACTGAAGCTTTCTTT. Residues: CSVRGLGTEAFF. The chain carries TRBV29-1 and TRBJ1-1, with 7 bases that match TRBD1. Looked up from germline, CDR1 is SQVTM and CDR2 is ANQGSEA. Losses at the gene ends were 5 bases for V and 4 bases for J; bases not matched to a gene: 4. The CDR3 covers 12 residues.

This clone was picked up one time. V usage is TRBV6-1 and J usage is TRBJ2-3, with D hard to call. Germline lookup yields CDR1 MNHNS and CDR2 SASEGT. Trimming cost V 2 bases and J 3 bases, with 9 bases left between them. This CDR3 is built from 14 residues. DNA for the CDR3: TGTGCCAGCAGTGAACCCGGACGGACAGATACGCAGTATTTT. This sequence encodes CASSEPGRTDTQYF.

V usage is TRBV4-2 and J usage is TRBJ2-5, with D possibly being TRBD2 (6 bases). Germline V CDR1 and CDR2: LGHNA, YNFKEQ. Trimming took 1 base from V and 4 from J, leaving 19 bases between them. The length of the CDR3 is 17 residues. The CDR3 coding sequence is TGTGCCAGCAGCCAAGGAACGGGTAGCGGCCGAATAGAGACCCAGTACTTC. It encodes CASSQGTGSGRIETQYF.

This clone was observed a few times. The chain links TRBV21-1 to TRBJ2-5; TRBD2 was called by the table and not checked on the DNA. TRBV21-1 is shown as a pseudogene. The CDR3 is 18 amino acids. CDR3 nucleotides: TGTGCCAGCAGCAAAGTTGAAGCGGGAGGGCCCCCCGGAGAGACCCAGTACTTC. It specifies CASSKVEAGGPPGETQYF.

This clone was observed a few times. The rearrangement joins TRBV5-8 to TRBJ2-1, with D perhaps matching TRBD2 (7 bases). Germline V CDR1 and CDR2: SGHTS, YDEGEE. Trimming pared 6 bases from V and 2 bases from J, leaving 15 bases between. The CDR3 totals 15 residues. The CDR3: CASTAGGRTYNEQFF. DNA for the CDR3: TGTGCCAGCACCGCCGGGGGGCGGACCTACAATGAGCAGTTCTTC.

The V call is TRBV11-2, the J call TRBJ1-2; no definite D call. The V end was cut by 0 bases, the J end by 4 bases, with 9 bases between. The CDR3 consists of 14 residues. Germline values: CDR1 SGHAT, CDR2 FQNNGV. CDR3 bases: TGTGCCAGCAGCTTAGAGGTCAGCGGCTATGGCTACACCTTC. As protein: CASSLEVSGYGYTF.

CDR3 in amino acids: CASSLTSAGNTIYF. The CDR3 DNA sequence: TGCGCCAGCAGCTTGACGTCTGCTGGAAACACCATATATTTT. The rearrangement joins TRBV5-1 to TRBJ1-3; D is ambiguous. From germline, CDR1 is SGHRS and CDR2 YFSETQ. CDR3 length: 14 residues. Deletions cut 1 base from V and 2 bases from J, with 7 bases between.

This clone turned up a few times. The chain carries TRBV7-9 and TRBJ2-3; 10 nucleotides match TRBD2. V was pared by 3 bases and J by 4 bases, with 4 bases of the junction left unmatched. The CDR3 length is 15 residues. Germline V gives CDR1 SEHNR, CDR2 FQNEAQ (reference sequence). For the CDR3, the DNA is TGTGCCAGCAGCTTCGGTCTAGCGGGGGCAGATACGCAGTATTTT. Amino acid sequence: CASSFGLAGADTQYF.

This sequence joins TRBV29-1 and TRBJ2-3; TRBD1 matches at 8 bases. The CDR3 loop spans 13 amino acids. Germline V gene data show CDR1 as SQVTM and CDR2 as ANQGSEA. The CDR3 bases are TGCAGTGTGACAGGGGTCTTAACAGATACGCAGTATTTT. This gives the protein CSVTGVLTDTQYF.

The CDR3 DNA is TGCAGCGCCGGACTAGAGAATACCTACAATGAGCAGTTCTTC. It codes for CSAGLENTYNEQFF. The chain links TRBV29-1 to TRBJ2-1; 7 positions agree with TRBD2. The CDR3 loop spans 14 amino acids. Germline CDR1 reads SQVTM; CDR2 reads ANQGSEA. The J segment lost 2 bases and the V segment lost 7 bases, leaving 8 bases of the junction unmatched.

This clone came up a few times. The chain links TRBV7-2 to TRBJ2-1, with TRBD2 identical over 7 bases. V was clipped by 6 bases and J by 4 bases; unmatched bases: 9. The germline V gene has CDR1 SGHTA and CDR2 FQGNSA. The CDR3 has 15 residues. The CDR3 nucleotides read TGTGCCAGCAGGCCAGGTGCGGGGGTTTACAATGAGCAGTTCTTC. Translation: CASRPGAGVYNEQFF.

The CDR3: CATSGTGAWTDTQYF. CDR3 DNA sequence: TGTGCCACCAGCGGAACAGGGGCCTGGACAGATACGCAGTATTTT. This chain uses TRBV15 with TRBJ2-3; 7 nucleotides line up with TRBD1. The CDR3 sequence is 15 residues long. The J segment lost 3 bases and the V segment lost 5 bases, leaving 8 bases of the junction unmatched. The germline gives CDR1 LNHNV, CDR2 YYDKDF (reference sequence).

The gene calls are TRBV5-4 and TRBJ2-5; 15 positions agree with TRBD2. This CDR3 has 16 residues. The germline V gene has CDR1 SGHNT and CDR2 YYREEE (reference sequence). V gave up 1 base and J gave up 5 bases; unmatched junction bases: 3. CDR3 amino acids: CASSLHGTSGRETQYF. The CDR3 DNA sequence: TGTGCCAGCAGCTTGCATGGGACTAGCGGGAGGGAGACCCAGTACTTC. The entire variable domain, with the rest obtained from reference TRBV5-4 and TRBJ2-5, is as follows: ETGVTQSPTHLIKTRGQQVTLRCSSQSGHNTVSWYQQALGQGPQFIFQYYREEENGRGNFPPRFSGLQFPNYSSELNVNALELDDSALYLCASSLHGTSGRETQYFGPGTRLLVL.

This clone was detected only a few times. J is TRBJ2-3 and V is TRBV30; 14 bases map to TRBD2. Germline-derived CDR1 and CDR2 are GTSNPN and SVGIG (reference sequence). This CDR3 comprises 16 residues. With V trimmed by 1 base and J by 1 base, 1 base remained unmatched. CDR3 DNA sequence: TGTGCCTGGAGTGCGGGACTAGCGGGGGGCACAGATACGCAGTATTTT. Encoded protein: CAWSAGLAGGTDTQYF. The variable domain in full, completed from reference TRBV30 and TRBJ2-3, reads SQTIHQWPATLVQPVGSPLSLECTVEGTSNPNLYWYRQAAGRGLQLLFYSVGIGQISSEVPQNLSASRPQDRQFILSSKKLLLSDSGFYLCAWSAGLAGGTDTQYFGPGTRLTVL.

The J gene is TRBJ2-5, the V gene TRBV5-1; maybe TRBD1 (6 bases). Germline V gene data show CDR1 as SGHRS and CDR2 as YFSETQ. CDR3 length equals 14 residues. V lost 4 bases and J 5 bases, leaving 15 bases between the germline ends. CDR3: CASSPSTGRETQYF. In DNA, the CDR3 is TGCGCCAGCAGCCCGAGCACAGGGCGCGAGACCCAGTACTTC.

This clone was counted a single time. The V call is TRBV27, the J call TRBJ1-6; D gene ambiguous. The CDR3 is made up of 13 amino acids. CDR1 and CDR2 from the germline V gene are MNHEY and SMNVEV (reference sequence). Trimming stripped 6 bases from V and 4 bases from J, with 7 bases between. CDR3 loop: CASRFGYNSPLHF. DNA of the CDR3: TGTGCCAGCAGGTTTGGTTATAATTCACCCCTCCACTTT.

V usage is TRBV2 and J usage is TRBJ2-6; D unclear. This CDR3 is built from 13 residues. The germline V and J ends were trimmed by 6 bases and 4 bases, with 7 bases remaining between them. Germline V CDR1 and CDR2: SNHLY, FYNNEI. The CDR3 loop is CASRAEGANVLTF. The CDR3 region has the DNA TGTGCCAGCAGAGCTGAAGGGGCCAACGTCCTGACTTTC. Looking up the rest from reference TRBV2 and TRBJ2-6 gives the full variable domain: EPEVTQTPSHQVTQMGQEVILRCVPISNHLYFYWYRQILGQKVEFLVSFYNNEISEKSEIFDDQFSVERPDGSNFTLKIRSTKLEDSAMYFCASRAEGANVLTFGAGSRLTVL.

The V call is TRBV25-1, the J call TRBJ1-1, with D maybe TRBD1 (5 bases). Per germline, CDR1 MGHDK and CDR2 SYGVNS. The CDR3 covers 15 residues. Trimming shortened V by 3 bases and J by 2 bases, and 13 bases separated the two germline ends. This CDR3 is CASSDPGQANTEAFF. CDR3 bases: TGTGCCAGCAGTGACCCGGGGCAGGCTAACACTGAAGCTTTCTTT.

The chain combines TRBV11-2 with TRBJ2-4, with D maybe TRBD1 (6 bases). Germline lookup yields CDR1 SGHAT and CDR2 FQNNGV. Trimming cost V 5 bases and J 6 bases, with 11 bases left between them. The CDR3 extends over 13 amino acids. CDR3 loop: CASSPQGRNIQYF. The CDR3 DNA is TGTGCCAGCAGCCCCCAGGGGAGAAACATTCAGTACTTC.

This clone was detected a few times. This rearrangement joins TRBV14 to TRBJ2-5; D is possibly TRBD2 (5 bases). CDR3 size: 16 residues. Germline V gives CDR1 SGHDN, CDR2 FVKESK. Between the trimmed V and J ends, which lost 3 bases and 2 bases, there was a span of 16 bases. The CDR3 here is CASSQGSGLDQETQYF. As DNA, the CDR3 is TGTGCCAGCAGCCAGGGGAGCGGCCTCGATCAAGAGACCCAGTACTTC.

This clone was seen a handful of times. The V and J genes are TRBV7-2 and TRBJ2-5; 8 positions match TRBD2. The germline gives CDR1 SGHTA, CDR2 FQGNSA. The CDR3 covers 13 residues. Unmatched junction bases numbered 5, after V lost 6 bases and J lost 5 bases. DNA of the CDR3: TGTGCCAGCAGTTTCGGCGGGAGGGAGACCCAGTACTTC. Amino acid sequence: CASSFGGRETQYF.

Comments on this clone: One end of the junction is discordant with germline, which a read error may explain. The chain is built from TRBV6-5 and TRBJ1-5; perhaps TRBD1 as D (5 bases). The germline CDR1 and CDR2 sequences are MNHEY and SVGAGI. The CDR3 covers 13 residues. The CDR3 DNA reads TGTGCCGGCAGAAGCCAAGGGGATCAGCCCCAGCATTTT. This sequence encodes CAGRSQGDQPQHF.

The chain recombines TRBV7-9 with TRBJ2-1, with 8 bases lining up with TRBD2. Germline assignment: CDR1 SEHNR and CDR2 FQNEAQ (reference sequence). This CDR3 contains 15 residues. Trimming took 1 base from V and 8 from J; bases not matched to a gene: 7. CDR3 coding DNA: TGTGCCAGCAGCTTAGACGGGAGGGCTTGGGATGAGCAGTTCTTC. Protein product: CASSLDGRAWDEQFF.